These 13 T cell receptor beta chains share one sample of origin, sequenced in a study of T-cell memory formation after mild COVID-19. TCRdb reanalysed the 5' RACE reads using MiXCR and keeps one entry per CDR3 protein. This sample carries 250,000 to 400,000 distinct CDR3 sequences, roughly an eighth of them seen once, and the ten largest clones take 21%. The specimen was PBMCs or a T cell subset sorted from them (not recorded which). The receptors derive from a man younger than 35 who had mild COVID-19 (a few samples of this study predate the infection). Cell type and time point are not known.

V and J are TRBV11-2 and TRBJ1-1, with 7 bases lining up with TRBD1. V lost 3 bases, J lost 5 bases, and 6 bases stayed unmatched. The CDR3 runs to 14 residues. Germline lookup yields CDR1 SGHAT and CDR2 FQNNGV. This CDR3 is CASSFLDRETEAFF. As DNA, the CDR3 is TGTGCCAGCAGCTTCCTTGACAGGGAAACTGAAGCTTTCTTT.

On this clonotype: A much more abundant neighbour one base away suggests this may be a read error. The CDR3 coding sequence is TGTGCCAACAGTTCGGGACAGCCCTACGAGCAGTACTTC. The encoded protein is CANSSGQPYEQYF. The rearrangement links TRBV5-6 to TRBJ2-7; TRBD1 matches 7 bases. Looked up from germline, CDR1 is SGHDT and CDR2 is YYEEEE. The CDR3 contains 13 residues. J lost 2 bases, V lost 9 bases, and 8 bases had no gene match.

This chain joins TRBV11-2 and TRBJ2-5; 8 bases agree with TRBD1. This CDR3 is built from 16 residues. The J segment lost 5 bases and the V segment lost 0 bases, leaving 8 bases of the junction unmatched. The germline V gene has CDR1 SGHAT and CDR2 FQNNGV. Here the CDR3 reads CASSLDPAGGRETQYF. The CDR3 bases are TGTGCCAGCAGCTTAGATCCGGCAGGGGGCAGGGAGACCCAGTACTTC.

This clonotype was seen only a few times. The V and J genes are TRBV20-1 and TRBJ2-7, with unresolved D. Trimming cost V 1 base and J 0 bases, with 10 bases left between them. CDR3 length: 14 residues. Germline values: CDR1 DFQATT, CDR2 SNEGSKA (reference sequence). This chain's CDR3 is CSARGRMVSYEQYF. As DNA, the CDR3 is TGCAGTGCTAGAGGCCGGATGGTCTCCTACGAGCAGTACTTC.

This clonotype turned up a few times. The chain is built from TRBV6-5 and TRBJ2-7; TRBD1 agrees at 7 bases. V lost 6 bases and J lost 0; bases outside the gene matches: 8. CDR1 is MNHEY, CDR2 SVGAGI, per germline. The CDR3 extends over 15 amino acids. CDR3 loop: CASSNTRQGSYEQYF. CDR3 DNA sequence: TGTGCCAGCAGCAATACCCGACAGGGCTCCTACGAGCAGTACTTC.

The chain is built from TRBV9 and TRBJ1-3; 10 bases fit TRBD1. Germline V gene data show CDR1 as SGDLS and CDR2 as YYNGEE. J was trimmed by 2 bases and V by 3 bases; bases with no gene match: 5. There are 16 residues in the CDR3. The CDR3, as DNA: TGTGCCAGCAGCGGAACCGGGACAGGGGCTGGAAACACCATATATTTT. Its translation is CASSGTGTGAGNTIYF.

This clonotype showed up just a few times. The chain combines TRBV5-1 with TRBJ1-2; D perhaps matches TRBD1 (5 bases). This CDR3 is built from 10 residues. Germline loops: CDR1 SGHRS, CDR2 YFSETQ. V lost 8 bases and J lost 8, with 10 bases in between. CDR3 DNA: TGCGCCAGACAGGCCCAGGGCTACACCTTC. It translates to CARQAQGYTF.

The CDR3, as DNA: TGTGCCAGCAGTAAACAGACGGGCACAGATACGCAGTATTTT. Translating it yields CASSKQTGTDTQYF. This chain links TRBV27 with TRBJ2-3, with D unclear. Germline V CDR1 and CDR2: MNHEY, SMNVEV (reference sequence). V was cut by 5 bases and J by 1 base, with 10 bases left in between. The CDR3 extends over 14 amino acids.

The sample holds a few counts of this clonotype. The rearrangement joins TRBV27 to TRBJ2-5; TRBD1 matches at 9 bases. This CDR3 has 14 amino acids. V dropped 11 bases and J dropped 3; count of bases not matched to a gene: 10. Germline CDR1 and CDR2: MNHEY and SMNVEV (reference sequence). The CDR3 spells CAAGTGTGKETQYF. CDR3 sequence (DNA): TGTGCCGCCGGGACAGGGACGGGAAAAGAGACCCAGTACTTC.

This chain joins TRBV25-1 and TRBJ2-5, with no clear D. Germline V gene sequence: CDR1 MGHDK, CDR2 SYGVNS. Trimming removed 4 bases at V and 0 bases at J, with 9 bases between. This CDR3 contains 14 residues. Written as DNA, the CDR3 is TGTGCCAGCAGTGTTAGGTCGTACCAAGAGACCCAGTACTTC. Translating it yields CASSVRSYQETQYF.

In DNA form, the CDR3 reads TGTGACAGCAGTTTCGGGGGGGCTCGAGAGCAGTACGTC. Its protein is CDSSFGGAREQYV. The J gene is TRBJ2-7, the V gene TRBV12-3 or TRBV12-4; 8 bases align to TRBD2. The CDR3 has 13 amino acids.

This clonotype was counted between two and nine times. The chain has TRBV5-1 and TRBJ2-3; D is ambiguous. The V and J ends lost 0 bases and 4 bases respectively, with 6 bases between them. In germline, CDR1 is SGHRS, CDR2 YFSETQ. The CDR3 loop spans 13 amino acids. In nucleotides, the CDR3 is TGCGCCAGCAGCTTGGCCGTGGCAGATACGCAGTATTTT. Amino acid sequence: CASSLAVADTQYF.

CDR3 in amino acids: CSARKTGGYEQYF. CDR3 DNA sequence: TGCAGTGCTAGAAAGACAGGGGGCTACGAGCAGTACTTC. V gene TRBV20-1 combines with J gene TRBJ2-7; the match to TRBD1 covers 9 bases. The CDR3 consists of 13 residues. V shed 2 bases and J 3 bases; nucleotides not matched to a gene: 2. Germline CDR1 DFQATT, CDR2 SNEGSKA (reference sequence).